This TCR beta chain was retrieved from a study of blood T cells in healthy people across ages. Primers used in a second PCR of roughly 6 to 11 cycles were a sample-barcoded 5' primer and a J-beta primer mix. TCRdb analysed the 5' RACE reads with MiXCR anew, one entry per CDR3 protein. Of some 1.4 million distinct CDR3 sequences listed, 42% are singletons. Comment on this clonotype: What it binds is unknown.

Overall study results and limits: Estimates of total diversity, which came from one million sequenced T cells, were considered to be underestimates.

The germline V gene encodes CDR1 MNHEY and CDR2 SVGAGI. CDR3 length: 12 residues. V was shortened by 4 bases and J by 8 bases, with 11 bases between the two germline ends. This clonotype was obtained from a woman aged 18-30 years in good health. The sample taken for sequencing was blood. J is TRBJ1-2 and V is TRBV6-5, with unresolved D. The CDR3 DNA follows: TGTGCCAGCAGTTGGAATACGCGAGGCTACACCTTC. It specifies CASSWNTRGYTF.